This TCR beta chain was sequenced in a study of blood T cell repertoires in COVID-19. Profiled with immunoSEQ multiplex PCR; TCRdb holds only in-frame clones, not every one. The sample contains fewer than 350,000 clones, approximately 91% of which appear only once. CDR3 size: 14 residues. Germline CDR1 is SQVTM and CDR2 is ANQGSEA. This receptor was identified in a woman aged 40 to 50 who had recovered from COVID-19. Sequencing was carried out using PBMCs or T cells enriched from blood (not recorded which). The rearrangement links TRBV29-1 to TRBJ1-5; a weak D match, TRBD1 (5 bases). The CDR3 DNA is TGCGGCGCCGAAGTCCAGGGCGCAAATCAGCCCCAGCATTTT. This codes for CGAEVQGANQPQHF.